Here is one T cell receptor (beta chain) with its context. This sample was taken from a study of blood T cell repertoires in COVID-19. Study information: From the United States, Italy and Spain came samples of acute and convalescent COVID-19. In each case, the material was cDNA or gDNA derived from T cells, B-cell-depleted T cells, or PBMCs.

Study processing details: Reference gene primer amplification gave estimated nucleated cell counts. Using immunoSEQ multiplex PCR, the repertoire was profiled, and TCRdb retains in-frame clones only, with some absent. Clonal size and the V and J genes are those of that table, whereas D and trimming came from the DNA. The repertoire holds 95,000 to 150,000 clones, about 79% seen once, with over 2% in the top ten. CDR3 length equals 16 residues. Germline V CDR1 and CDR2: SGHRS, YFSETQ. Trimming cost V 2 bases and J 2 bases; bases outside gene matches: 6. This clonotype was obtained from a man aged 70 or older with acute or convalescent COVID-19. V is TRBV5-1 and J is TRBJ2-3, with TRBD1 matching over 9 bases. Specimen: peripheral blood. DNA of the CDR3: TGCGCCAGCAGCTTTGTCGGACAGGGGTACACAGATACGCAGTATTTT. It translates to CASSFVGQGYTDTQYF.